The 17 T cell receptor beta chains presented below share a single source sample, sequenced in a study of tumor-infiltrating lymphocytes in primary liver carcinoma. RNA was extracted from whole blood without cell sorting, alongside germline DNA. cDNA specific to TCR beta was made from 500 ng of total RNA, with a constant-region primer employed for priming. Nested multiplex PCR, run for three rounds with slightly modified ARM-PCR, yielded TCR beta libraries. Use of TRBV1-TRBV30 forward primers with a C-beta reverse primer characterized the first two PCR rounds, which lasted around 11 cycles each. A single record per CDR3 protein comes from TCRdb applying MiXCR to the multiplex PCR reads. The data show around 330,000 distinct CDR3 sequences, roughly two thirds seen once. The sample comprised peripheral blood. These receptors all stem from a middle-aged man with primary liver carcinoma and hepatitis B virus infection.

The V gene is TRBV28, the J gene TRBJ2-1; D uncertain. The CDR3 consists of 11 residues. In germline, CDR1 is MDHEN, CDR2 SYDVKM. The V gene lost 3 bases and the J gene lost 11 bases, with 8 bases spanning the gap. CDR3 sequence (DNA): TGTGCCAGCAGTTTGGACGGCCAGCAGTTCTTC. It is translated as CASSLDGQQFF.

This chain connects TRBV5-6 to TRBJ1-3, with unresolved D. The germline gives CDR1 SGHDT, CDR2 YYEEEE. Trimming shortened V by 1 base and J by 0 bases, and 11 bases separated the two germline ends. The CDR3 is 16 residues long. The CDR3 nucleotides read TGTGCCAGCAGCTTGCTGGGGATCCTCTCTGGAAACACCATATATTTT. Translation: CASSLLGILSGNTIYF.

This clonotype has only a few counts. It may be a read error: a sequence one base away is much more abundant. The J gene is TRBJ2-7, the V gene TRBV4-3; D may be TRBD1 (5 bases). CDR1 and CDR2 from the germline V gene are LGHNA and YSLEER. This CDR3 is built from 14 residues. This chain's CDR3 is CASNQRGRADEQYF. Written as DNA, the CDR3 is TGCGCCAGCAACCAAAGGGGCAGGGCTGACGAGCAGTACTTC.

This clonotype was counted a few times. A read error may explain this, as a much larger clone is one base away. The V call is TRBV4-2, the J call TRBJ2-3; D call uncertain. The germline gives CDR1 LGHNA, CDR2 YNFKEQ. This CDR3 region has 16 residues. CDR3 in amino acids: CANSQESAPRTDTQYF. The CDR3 region has the DNA TGTGCCAACAGCCAAGAGTCAGCCCCTCGCACAGATACGCAGTATTTT.

Worth noting for this clonotype: At one boundary the junction diverges from the germline segment, which might be a read error. The CDR3 sequence is CATSQDLGGFGANVLTF. As DNA, the CDR3 is TGCGCCACCAGCCAAGATCTGGGGGGGTTTGGGGCCAACGTCCTGACTTTC. The chain employs TRBV4-3 and TRBJ2-6; 7 bases align to TRBD2. Germline CDR1 reads LGHNA; CDR2 reads YSLEER. The length of the CDR3 is 17 residues.

With regard to this clonotype: With a much larger clone just one base away, this may be a read error. This sequence joins TRBV12-3 or TRBV12-4 and TRBJ2-7, with D hard to call. The ends were cut back, 6 bases at V and 3 bases at J, with 12 bases in the middle. The length of the CDR3 is 13 residues. CDR3 sequence (DNA): TGTGCCAGCAGGGAAACAGCGTTCTACGAGCAGTACTTC. It yields the protein CASRETAFYEQYF.

The chain carries TRBV5-4 and TRBJ2-3; TRBD1 matches at 8 bases. V trimming: 5 bases; J trimming: 0 bases; junction bases outside the gene matches: 14. This CDR3 contains 18 residues. CDR1 and CDR2 from the germline V gene are SGHNT and YYREEE (reference sequence). The CDR3 loop is CASRPNRARTGSTDTQYF. DNA for the CDR3: TGTGCCAGCAGACCCAATCGCGCACGGACAGGGAGCACAGATACGCAGTATTTT. The full variable domain, with the rest looked up from reference TRBV5-4 and TRBJ2-3, is ETGVTQSPTHLIKTRGQQVTLRCSSQSGHNTVSWYQQALGQGPQFIFQYYREEENGRGNFPPRFSGLQFPNYSSELNVNALELDDSALYLCASRPNRARTGSTDTQYFGPGTRLTVL.

In its sample, this clonotype was seen once. The conserved phenylalanine or tryptophan normally closing the CDR3 is absent here, so this likely arose from a read error. V and J are TRBV7-8 and TRBJ2-5; D might be TRBD1 (6 bases). The V gene's germline CDR1 is SGHVS and CDR2 FQNEAQ. V was cut by 7 bases and J by 2 bases, with 14 bases left in between. CDR3 length: 14 amino acids. CDR3 sequence (DNA): TGTGCCAGCAAGCAAGGGACAACACAAGAGACCCAGTACTCC. It translates to CASKQGTTQETQYS.

This clonotype came up many times. CDR3 amino acids: CSVAGTGIGANVLTF. CDR3 nucleotide sequence: TGCAGCGTTGCCGGGACAGGGATCGGGGCCAACGTCCTGACTTTC. The rearrangement links TRBV29-1 to TRBJ2-6, with 9 bases fitting TRBD1. This CDR3 spans 15 amino acids. CDR1 and CDR2 (germline): SQVTM, ANQGSEA. J was trimmed by 4 bases and V by 4 bases; bases with no gene match: 5.

Comments on this clonotype: This may be a read error: a much more frequent sequence differs by one nucleotide. The rearrangement links TRBV4-2 to TRBJ2-7; D perhaps matches TRBD2 (6 bases). The CDR3 is 12 residues long. With 2 bases removed from V and 6 bases from J, the gap between germline ends came to 8 bases. Per the germline V gene, CDR1 is LGHNA and CDR2 is YNFKEQ. The CDR3: CASSQMGGEQYF. CDR3 in DNA: TGTGCCAGCAGCCAAATGGGAGGCGAGCAGTACTTC.

The CDR3 DNA follows: TGTGCCAGCAGCCTTGAGCAGGTTTCAACCGGGGAGCTGTTTTTT. It is translated as CASSLEQVSTGELFF. The chain is built from TRBV11-2 and TRBJ2-2; D is uncertain. Between the trimmed V and J ends, which lost 5 bases and 5 bases, there was a span of 15 bases. Germline V gives CDR1 SGHAT, CDR2 FQNNGV. CDR3 size: 15 residues.

A remark on this clonotype: An end of the junction differs from the germline gene, which may be a read error. J is TRBJ1-1 and V is TRBV13, with a weak D call TRBD1 (5 bases). Germline CDR1 PRHDT, CDR2 FYEKMQ (reference sequence). CDR3 size: 15 residues. The CDR3 here is CTSSSGGVLDTEAFF. CDR3 bases: TGTACCAGCAGCTCCGGAGGGGTTTTGGACACTGAAGCTTTCTTT. The entire variable domain, with the rest obtained from reference TRBV13 and TRBJ1-1, is as follows: AAGVIQSPRHLIKEKRETATLKCYPIPRHDTVYWYQQGPGQDPQFLISFYEKMQSDKGSIPDRFSAQQFSDYHSELNMSSLELGDSALYFCTSSSGGVLDTEAFFGQGTRLTVV.

On this clonotype itself: This may come from a read error, since a much larger clone is one base off. This chain joins TRBV4-3 and TRBJ1-2, with 9 positions matching TRBD1. CDR3 length: 15 amino acids. Germline loops: CDR1 LGHNA, CDR2 YSLEER. The CDR3 is CASSQVGTGWYDYTF. CDR3 coding DNA: TGCGCCAGCAGCCAAGTAGGGACAGGGTGGTATGACTACACCTTC.

As regards this clonotype: A much larger clone is a single base away; this may be a read error. The chain combines TRBV5-4 with TRBJ2-1, with 7 bases that match TRBD2. V lost 2 bases and J lost 6; bases outside the gene matches: 11. Germline loops: CDR1 SGHNT, CDR2 YYREEE (reference sequence). CDR3 size: 16 residues. The CDR3 loop is CASSLRLEGGLNEQFF. The CDR3 DNA reads TGTGCCAGCAGCTTACGACTAGAGGGAGGGCTCAATGAGCAGTTCTTC.

V and J are TRBV7-9 and TRBJ1-3; 7 nucleotides line up with TRBD1. V shed 3 bases and J 4 bases; nucleotides not matched to a gene: 3. CDR1 SEHNR and CDR2 FQNEAQ come from the germline V gene (reference sequence). This CDR3 contains 14 residues. The CDR3 DNA reads TGTGCCAGCAGCTTTAACAGGGGAGGAAACACCATATATTTT. This translates into CASSFNRGGNTIYF.

This clonotype was observed at least ten times. The rearrangement links TRBV11-2 to TRBJ2-1; TRBD2 matches 10 bases. J was trimmed by 8 bases and V by 7 bases; bases with no gene match: 11. The germline V gene encodes CDR1 SGHAT and CDR2 FQNNGV. There are 15 residues in the CDR3. CDR3 sequence: CASTLLTGTSDEQFF. In nucleotides, the CDR3 is TGTGCCAGCACCCTCCTAACCGGGACTAGCGATGAGCAGTTCTTC.

In this sample, this clonotype turned up many times. The chain uses TRBV4-1 and TRBJ2-7; TRBD2 aligns across 9 bases. CDR3 size: 15 residues. V lost 4 bases and J lost 0; bases outside the gene matches: 4. Germline CDR1 and CDR2: MGHRA and YSYEKL. For the CDR3, the DNA is TGCGCCAGCAGCCGTGTAGCGGGGGTCTCCTACGAGCAGTACTTC. Translating it yields CASSRVAGVSYEQYF.